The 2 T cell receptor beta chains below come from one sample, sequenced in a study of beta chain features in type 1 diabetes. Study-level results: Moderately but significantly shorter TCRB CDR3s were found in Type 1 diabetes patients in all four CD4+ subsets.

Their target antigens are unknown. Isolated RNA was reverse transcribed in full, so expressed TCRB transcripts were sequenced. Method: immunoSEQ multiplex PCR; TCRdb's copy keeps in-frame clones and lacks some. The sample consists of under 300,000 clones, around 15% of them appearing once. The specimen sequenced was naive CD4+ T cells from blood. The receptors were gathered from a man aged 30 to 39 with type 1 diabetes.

CDR3 DNA sequence: TGTGCCAGCAGCCAAGATATCCCTCGAGGACAGGGGGTAGAGACCCAGTACTTC. Amino acids: CASSQDIPRGQGVETQYF. The chain has TRBV4-2 and TRBJ2-5; TRBD1 matches at 10 bases. The junction had 11 bases not matched to a gene; V was cut back by 0 bases and J by 4 bases. CDR1 is LGHNA, CDR2 YNFKEQ, per germline. This CDR3 region has 18 residues.

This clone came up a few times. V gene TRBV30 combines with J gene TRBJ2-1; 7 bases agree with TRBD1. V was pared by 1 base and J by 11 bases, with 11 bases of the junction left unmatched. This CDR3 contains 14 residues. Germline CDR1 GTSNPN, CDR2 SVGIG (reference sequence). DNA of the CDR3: TGTGCCTGGAGTGACCGGGACAGCGCTGGGAAGCAGTTCTTC. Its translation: CAWSDRDSAGKQFF. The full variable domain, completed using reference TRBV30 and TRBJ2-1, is SQTIHQWPATLVQPVGSPLSLECTVEGTSNPNLYWYRQAAGRGLQLLFYSVGIGQISSEVPQNLSASRPQDRQFILSSKKLLLSDSGFYLCAWSDRDSAGKQFFGPGTRLTVL.